The sequence of this TCR beta chain was determined in a study of blood T cell dynamics during melanoma immunotherapy. The V and J ends lost 3 bases and 10 bases respectively, with 12 bases between them. The CDR3 is made up of 12 amino acids. CDR1 is LNHNV, CDR2 YYDKDF, per germline (reference sequence). The time point denotes: week 3, after first cycle of checkpoint inhibitor. One draw preceded checkpoint blockade; another followed its first cycle at week 3. Some clones are missing from TCRdb's copy, which holds only in-frame ones; the method was immunoSEQ multiplex PCR. The table shows approximately 11,000 clones, with around 87% occurring only once.

The gene calls are TRBV15 and TRBJ1-2; weak D call: TRBD1 (5 bases). The TCR comes from a human donor with melanoma. Here the sequenced sample was blood, taken from a patient treated with checkpoint blockade. Here the CDR3 reads CATSREGFVYTF. In DNA form, the CDR3 reads TGTGCCACCAGCAGGGAGGGGTTTGTCTACACCTTC.